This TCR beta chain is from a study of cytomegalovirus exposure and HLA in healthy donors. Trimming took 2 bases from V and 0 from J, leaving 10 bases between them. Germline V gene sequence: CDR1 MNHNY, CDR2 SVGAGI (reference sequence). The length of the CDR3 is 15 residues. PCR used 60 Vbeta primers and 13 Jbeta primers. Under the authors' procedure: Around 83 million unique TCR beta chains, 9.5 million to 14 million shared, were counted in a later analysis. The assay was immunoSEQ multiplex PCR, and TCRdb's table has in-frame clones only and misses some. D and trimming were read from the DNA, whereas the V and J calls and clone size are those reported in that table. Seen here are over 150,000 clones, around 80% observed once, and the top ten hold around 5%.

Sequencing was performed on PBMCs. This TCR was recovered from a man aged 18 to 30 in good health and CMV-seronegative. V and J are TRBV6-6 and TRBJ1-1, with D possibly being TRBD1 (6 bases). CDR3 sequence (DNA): TGTGCCAGCAGTTACCCCAGGGGCTTGAACACTGAAGCTTTCTTT. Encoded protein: CASSYPRGLNTEAFF.